These 11 T cell receptor beta chains came from one sample sequenced in a study of control samples from healthy donors and cancer patients. Here immunoSEQ multiplex PCR was the method, and the copy in TCRdb shows in-frame clones only, minus some. The table shows some 130,000 clones, with approximately 92% occurring only once. The sequencing sample was made of blood. Receptors originate from a man aged 40-50 years in good health.

The rearrangement joins TRBV2 to TRBJ2-1, with D perhaps matching TRBD2 (7 bases). Deletions cut 2 bases from V and 0 bases from J, with 14 bases between. The CDR3 covers 17 residues. Germline V gene sequence: CDR1 SNHLY, CDR2 FYNNEI. This CDR3 reads CASSEIPAGASYNEQFF. The CDR3 DNA reads as TGTGCCAGCAGTGAAATACCCGCGGGGGCCTCCTACAATGAGCAGTTCTTC.

The chain combines TRBV19 with TRBJ2-3, with D perhaps TRBD1 (6 bases). This CDR3 region has 15 residues. From germline, CDR1 is LNHDA and CDR2 SQIVND (reference sequence). The ends were cut back, 1 base at V and 5 bases at J, with 13 bases in the middle. The CDR3 coding sequence is TGTGCCAGTAGTATAGCGGGCGCCAGGGGAGATACGCAGTATTTT. Translated, it gives CASSIAGARGDTQYF.

The rearrangement links TRBV7-9 to TRBJ2-3; a weak D match, TRBD2 (5 bases). Looked up from germline, CDR1 is SEHNR and CDR2 is FQNEAQ (reference sequence). Trimming cost V 1 base and J 2 bases, with 13 bases left between them. This CDR3 comprises 16 residues. The CDR3 region has the DNA TGTGCCAGCAGCTTAGGGAGCGGTACCGTCACAGATACGCAGTATTTT. It is translated as CASSLGSGTVTDTQYF.

V is TRBV10-1 and J is TRBJ2-1; no clear D gene. The ends were cut back, 2 bases at V and 7 bases at J, with 9 bases in the middle. The germline V gene has CDR1 WNHNN and CDR2 SYGVQD (reference sequence). This CDR3 is 13 amino acids long. Written as DNA, the CDR3 is TGCGCCAGCAGTGAGGGCTCAGAGAATGAGCAGTTCTTC. As protein: CASSEGSENEQFF.

This chain uses TRBV7-3 with TRBJ2-1; 7 positions agree with TRBD2. V lost 3 bases and J lost 8; bases outside the gene matches: 4. This CDR3 region has 13 residues. The germline V gene has CDR1 SGHTA and CDR2 FQGTGA. CDR3 coding DNA: TGTGCCAGCAGCTTCCGGGACTATGATGAGCAGTTCTTC. Translated: CASSFRDYDEQFF.

This chain links TRBV7-3 with TRBJ2-5; possibly TRBD1 for D (6 bases). Germline V CDR1 and CDR2: SGHTA, FQGTGA. V lost 5 bases to trimming and J lost 5 bases, with 18 bases between them. The CDR3 runs to 15 residues. CDR3 amino acids: CASSPYRTGWETQYF. The CDR3 coding sequence is TGTGCCAGCAGCCCTTACCGAACAGGGTGGGAGACCCAGTACTTC.

This clone occurred once. This chain connects TRBV27 to TRBJ2-7; TRBD1 matches 11 bases. CDR3 length: 15 residues. CDR1 is MNHEY and CDR2 is SMNVEV in the germline V gene (reference sequence). V gave up 3 bases and J gave up 6 bases; unmatched junction bases: 7. CDR3 sequence reads: CASSFTTGTGGEQYF. CDR3 DNA sequence: TGTGCCAGCAGTTTTACCACCGGGACAGGGGGCGAGCAGTACTTC.

The chain recombines TRBV6-5 with TRBJ1-6; D gene uncertain. Germline V gene sequence: CDR1 MNHEY, CDR2 SVGAGI. The V and J ends lost 6 bases and 8 bases respectively, with 8 bases between them. The CDR3 runs to 12 residues. The CDR3 region has the DNA TGTGCCAGCAGGGCCACGGATTCACCCCTCCACTTT. Translation: CASRATDSPLHF.

This clone was detected only once. This chain links TRBV11-2 with TRBJ2-1; TRBD1 aligns across 8 bases. The ends lost 5 bases at V and 3 bases at J; junction bases unmatched: 9. The CDR3 consists of 16 residues. The germline V gene has CDR1 SGHAT and CDR2 FQNNGV. This CDR3 is CASSTRQGHLYNEQFF. The CDR3, as DNA: TGTGCCAGCAGCACGCGACAGGGGCACCTCTACAATGAGCAGTTCTTC.

The V call is TRBV29-1, the J call TRBJ1-2; 10 nucleotides agree with TRBD1. Germline CDR1 is SQVTM and CDR2 is ANQGSEA. The V and J ends lost 6 bases and 6 bases, in that order; junction bases with no gene match: 4. CDR3 length equals 12 residues. CDR3 DNA: TGCAGCGTGGCGGGACAGGGGCATGGCTACACCTTC. Translating gives CSVAGQGHGYTF.

V and J are TRBV5-1 and TRBJ2-7, with a possible D match to TRBD2 (7 bases). The CDR3 runs to 13 residues. The ends were cut back, 0 bases at V and 7 bases at J, with 11 bases in the middle. Germline CDR1 reads SGHRS; CDR2 reads YFSETQ. The CDR3 here is CASSLAQGGEQYF. The CDR3, as DNA: TGCGCCAGCAGCTTGGCACAGGGAGGGGAGCAGTACTTC.